The 16 T cell receptor beta chains presented below share a single source sample, sequenced in a study of T-cell reconstitution after alpha-beta-depleted transplantation in children. Construction of the TCRbeta library involved unique molecular identifiers. TCRdb re-called the PCR reads through MiXCR, storing one row per CDR3 protein. Among 250,000 to 300,000 distinct CDR3 sequences listed, around 10% were seen once. The sample consisted of peripheral blood, taken 180 days after TCRalphabeta/CD19-depleted stem cell transplant. The receptors were gathered from a male patient between 2 and 10 years old who had a stem cell transplant for chronic granulomatous disease, so the T cells may come from the graft donor.

This clonotype was counted ten times or more. The V and J genes are TRBV11-1 and TRBJ2-1; 9 bases fit TRBD1. V was clipped by 5 bases and J by 4 bases; unmatched bases: 15. The CDR3 runs to 18 residues. Germline V lookup: CDR1 SGHAT, CDR2 FQDESV (reference sequence). In nucleotides, the CDR3 is TGTGCCAGCAGCCCCCGGGGACAGGGTTTAGCGGCGTACAATGAGCAGTTCTTC. It codes for CASSPRGQGLAAYNEQFF.

Of note for this clonotype: An end of the junction does not agree with germline; a read error may underlie this. The chain employs TRBV5-1 and TRBJ2-7; D possibly uses TRBD1 or TRBD2 (6 bases each). The length of the CDR3 is 14 residues. Germline V gene lookup returns CDR1 SGHRS and CDR2 YFSETQ. The CDR3 sequence: CASSLEGGPYKQYF. The CDR3 region has the DNA TGCGCCAGCAGCTTGGAAGGGGGGCCCTACAAGCAGTACTTC.

V is TRBV27 and J is TRBJ2-2, with D tentatively TRBD2 (6 bases). CDR1 MNHEY and CDR2 SMNVEV come from the germline V gene (reference sequence). CDR3 length: 17 amino acids. Trimming stripped 3 bases from V and 3 bases from J, with 17 bases between. CDR3 sequence (DNA): TGTGCCAGCAGTTTCCAATTTCGGACTAACCACACCGGGGAGCTGTTTTTT. Amino acids: CASSFQFRTNHTGELFF.

The chain uses TRBV2 and TRBJ2-1; D is perhaps TRBD2 (6 bases). V was clipped by 7 bases and J by 6 bases, with 10 bases between them. Germline values: CDR1 SNHLY, CDR2 FYNNEI. CDR3 length: 12 residues. Written as DNA, the CDR3 is TGTGCCAGCACGGGGGAGCGCAATGAGCAGTTCTTC. This codes for CASTGERNEQFF.

This clonotype came up a few times. The chain joins TRBV12-3 or TRBV12-4 to TRBJ2-6; D is unresolved. The CDR3 totals 18 residues. V lost 3 bases and J 1 base, leaving 16 bases between the germline ends. The CDR3 region is CASSFQISMYSGANVLTF. CDR3 coding DNA: TGTGCCAGCAGTTTCCAGATAAGCATGTATTCTGGGGCCAACGTCCTGACTTTC.

This clonotype has ten or more counts. The chain links TRBV20-1 to TRBJ2-3, with D possibly matching TRBD2 (6 bases). Per germline, CDR1 DFQATT and CDR2 SNEGSKA (reference sequence). V gave up 1 base and J gave up 3 bases, with 17 bases separating them. The CDR3 consists of 16 residues. CDR3 protein: CSARVGSGVRTDTQYF. The CDR3, as DNA: TGCAGTGCTAGAGTCGGTAGCGGAGTGAGGACAGATACGCAGTATTTT.

In this sample, this clonotype turned up many times. This chain connects TRBV28 to TRBJ2-1; D gene ambiguous. Germline-derived CDR1 and CDR2 are MDHEN and SYDVKM. V lost 5 bases to trimming and J lost 5 bases, with 16 bases between them. The CDR3 consists of 15 residues. CDR3 region: CASSRSVGNNNEQFF. Here the CDR3 DNA reads TGTGCCAGCAGTCGCAGCGTGGGCAACAACAATGAGCAGTTCTTC.

At least ten counts were recorded for this clonotype. The chain employs TRBV5-1 and TRBJ2-7, with 8 bases that match TRBD1. The V gene's germline CDR1 is SGHRS and CDR2 YFSETQ. V trimming: 7 bases; J trimming: 4 bases; junction bases outside the gene matches: 10. The CDR3 spans 14 residues. The CDR3 nucleotides read TGCGCCAGCGATCCCGGACAGGGTCGTTACGAGCAGTACTTC. It is translated as CASDPGQGRYEQYF. Complete variable domain (other parts from reference TRBV5-1 and TRBJ2-7): KAGVTQTPRYLIKTRGQQVTLSCSPISGHRSVSWYQQTPGQGLQFLFEYFSETQRNKGNFPGRFSGRQFSNSRSEMNVSTLELGDSALYLCASDPGQGRYEQYFGPGTRLTVT.

This clonotype was seen only a few times. The rearrangement links TRBV18 to TRBJ2-7, with D tentatively TRBD2 (7 bases). Germline CDR1 is KGHSH and CDR2 is LQKENI. V lost 1 base to trimming and J lost 5 bases, with 15 bases between them. CDR3 length: 15 residues. CDR3 in amino acids: CASSPQGGVWNEQYF. For the CDR3, the DNA is TGTGCCAGCTCACCACAAGGGGGGGTCTGGAACGAGCAGTACTTC.

This clonotype was seen a few times. This chain uses TRBV7-3 with TRBJ2-5, with 9 bases fitting TRBD2. The CDR3 covers 14 residues. In germline, CDR1 is SGHTA, CDR2 FQGTGA. V lost 6 bases, J lost 5 bases, and 7 bases stayed unmatched. The CDR3 nucleotides are TGTGCCAGCAGTAGCGGGGGCTGGAGGGAGACCCAGTACTTC. Encoded protein: CASSSGGWRETQYF.

This clonotype came up many times. The chain links TRBV10-3 to TRBJ2-2; 10 bases align to TRBD2. Losses at the gene ends were 10 bases for V and 0 bases for J; bases not matched to a gene: 14. This CDR3 has 18 residues. Germline CDR1 is ENHRY and CDR2 is SYGVKD. The CDR3 spells CATSASGRSPANTGELFF. CDR3 DNA: TGTGCCACATCGGCTAGCGGGAGATCCCCGGCGAACACCGGGGAGCTGTTTTTT.

The chain couples TRBV19 to TRBJ1-1; D may be TRBD1 (6 bases). This CDR3 region has 15 residues. The germline gives CDR1 LNHDA, CDR2 SQIVND (reference sequence). Between the trimmed V and J ends, which lost 3 bases and 5 bases, there was a span of 16 bases. In nucleotides, the CDR3 is TGTGCCAGTAGTATCCCGAGCAGGGGCGAGACTGAAGCTTTCTTT. Translated, it gives CASSIPSRGETEAFF.

This clonotype was found many times. V usage is TRBV5-1 and J usage is TRBJ1-3; no definite D call. The V and J ends lost 1 base and 0 bases respectively, with 5 bases between them. Germline CDR1 and CDR2: SGHRS and YFSETQ. The length of the CDR3 is 14 residues. As DNA, the CDR3 is TGCGCCAGCAGCTTGCCCAACTCTGGAAACACCATATATTTT. This gives the protein CASSLPNSGNTIYF. Together with reference TRBV5-1 and TRBJ1-3, the CDR3 gives the full variable domain: KAGVTQTPRYLIKTRGQQVTLSCSPISGHRSVSWYQQTPGQGLQFLFEYFSETQRNKGNFPGRFSGRQFSNSRSEMNVSTLELGDSALYLCASSLPNSGNTIYFGEGSWLTVV.

The sample holds many counts of this clonotype. J is TRBJ2-7 and V is TRBV5-1, with D possibly TRBD1 on 5 matching bases. The CDR3 sequence is 14 residues long. Germline V lookup: CDR1 SGHRS, CDR2 YFSETQ. V shed 0 bases and J shed 2 bases, with 9 bases lying between them. CDR3 amino acids: CASSLEGPTYEQYF. In nucleotides, the CDR3 is TGCGCCAGCAGCTTGGAGGGGCCTACCTACGAGCAGTACTTC.

This clonotype was observed many times. The V call is TRBV24-1, the J call TRBJ2-5; 9 bases agree with TRBD1. CDR1 is KGHDR and CDR2 is SFDVKD in the germline V gene. This CDR3 is built from 15 residues. V lost 3 bases and J lost 5; bases outside the gene matches: 6. The CDR3 region has the DNA TGTGCCACCAGTGATACAACAGGGGGCCGTGAGACCCAGTACTTC. Translated, it gives CATSDTTGGRETQYF.

This clonotype was observed many times. The CDR3 region has the DNA TGTGCCAGCAGCTTGGATATTAGCGCAGATACGCAGTATTTT. Translated: CASSLDISADTQYF. This rearrangement joins TRBV5-5 to TRBJ2-3; D is perhaps TRBD2 (5 bases). The V gene's germline CDR1 is SGHKS and CDR2 YYEKEE (reference sequence). CDR3 length: 14 residues. The V gene lost 0 bases and the J gene lost 4 bases, with 9 bases spanning the gap.